The rows below give T cell receptor beta chains drawn from one sample of a study of cytotoxic CD8 clonotypes in ibrutinib-treated CLL. Profiled with immunoSEQ multiplex PCR; TCRdb holds only in-frame clones, not every one. The table lists 20,000 to 30,000 clones, 78% of them singletons. The starting material was PBMCs, obtained before ibrutinib treatment. The receptors stem from a human donor with chronic lymphocytic leukemia. Each CDR3 is given with its conserved first and last residue. The D gene is left open where the match is weak. A row's size may be missing; if present it is once, few, many or a size class.

J gene: TRBJ2-7
D gene: .
clone size: .
V gene: TRBV19
CDR3 DNA: TGTGCCAGTAGCCTCAGGGAGGAGGGGTTTAGCGAGCAGTACTTC
CDR3 protein: CASSLREEGFSEQYF

J gene: TRBJ1-5
D gene: .
clone size: .
V gene: TRBV25-1
CDR3 DNA: TGTGCCAGCAGTGATGGGGGCTATCAGCCCCAGCATTTT
CDR3 protein: CASSDGGYQPQHF

J gene: TRBJ1-1
D gene: TRBD1
clone size: .
V gene: TRBV10-3
CDR3 DNA: TGTGCCACCTGGACAGGGAACGGTGAAGCTTTCTTT
CDR3 protein: CATWTGNGEAFF

J gene: TRBJ1-4
D gene: .
clone size: .
V gene: TRBV19
CDR3 DNA: TGTGCCAGTAGTATTCCCGGGACGGCAGAAAAACTGTTTTTT
CDR3 protein: CASSIPGTAEKLFF

J gene: TRBJ1-2
D gene: .
clone size: .
V gene: TRBV7-9
CDR3 DNA: TGTGCCAGCAGCTCTCCGCGACAGGTCTATGGCTACACCTTC
CDR3 protein: CASSSPRQVYGYTF

J gene: TRBJ2-7
D gene: .
clone size: few
V gene: TRBV14
CDR3 DNA: TGTGCCAGCAGCCAAGCCCTCGGGTACGAGCAGTACTTC
CDR3 protein: CASSQALGYEQYF

J gene: TRBJ1-1
D gene: .
clone size: .
V gene: TRBV6-1
CDR3 DNA: TGTGCCAGCAGTGAGAGGGGGGAGTTTGAAGCTTTCTTT
CDR3 protein: CASSERGEFEAFF

J gene: TRBJ2-7
D gene: TRBD1
clone size: .
V gene: TRBV5-5
CDR3 DNA: TGTGCCAGCAGCCCATCGGACAGGGGTGATTCTTACGAGCAGTACTTC
CDR3 protein: CASSPSDRGDSYEQYF

J gene: TRBJ2-3
D gene: TRBD1
clone size: .
V gene: TRBV7-2
CDR3 DNA: TGTGCCAGCAGATCAATGGAGGACAGGGGGCATTTT
CDR3 protein: CASRSMEDRGHF

J gene: TRBJ2-7
D gene: TRBD2
clone size: .
V gene: TRBV2
CDR3 DNA: TGTGCCAGCAGCCCTCGGACTAGCGGGACTGGCGAGCAGTACTTC
CDR3 protein: CASSPRTSGTGEQYF

J gene: TRBJ1-1
D gene: .
clone size: .
V gene: TRBV30
CDR3 DNA: TGTGCCTGGACCCCGCGGATGAACACTGAAGCTTTCTTT
CDR3 protein: CAWTPRMNTEAFF

J gene: TRBJ2-4
D gene: .
clone size: few
V gene: TRBV19
CDR3 DNA: TGTGCCAGTAGTCTGGGACGACAAAACATTCAGTACTTC
CDR3 protein: CASSLGRQNIQYF

J gene: TRBJ2-1
D gene: TRBD2
clone size: .
V gene: TRBV5-1
CDR3 DNA: TGCGCCAGCAGCTTCGAGGAAACTAGCGGGAGACTAGGGTACAATGAGCAGTTCTTC
CDR3 protein: CASSFEETSGRLGYNEQFF

J gene: TRBJ2-6
D gene: TRBD1
clone size: .
V gene: TRBV25-1
CDR3 DNA: TGTGCCAGCGGGGTAACAGGGGGCTCAAGCGTCCTGACTTTC
CDR3 protein: CASGVTGGSSVLTF

J gene: TRBJ2-7
D gene: .
clone size: .
V gene: TRBV27
CDR3 DNA: TGTGCCAGCAGTTTTGGCTACGAGCAGTACTTC
CDR3 protein: CASSFGYEQYF

J gene: TRBJ2-1
D gene: TRBD2
clone size: .
V gene: TRBV27
CDR3 DNA: TGTGCCAGCAGTTCAGCTAGGCCGAGACTAGCGGGCTCTAATGAGCAGTTCTTC
CDR3 protein: CASSSARPRLAGSNEQFF

J gene: TRBJ2-1
D gene: .
clone size: .
V gene: TRBV7-2
CDR3 DNA: TGTGCCAGCAGCCGAAGTAGGGGCACAGGGTCCTACAATGAGCAGTTCTTC
CDR3 protein: CASSRSRGTGSYNEQFF

J gene: TRBJ2-1
D gene: TRBD2
clone size: .
V gene: TRBV7-2
CDR3 DNA: TGTGCCAGCAGCTTACGACCGGGACTAGCGGGACCTTCCTACAATGAGCAGTTCTTC
CDR3 protein: CASSLRPGLAGPSYNEQFF

J gene: TRBJ2-7
D gene: .
clone size: .
V gene: TRBV9
CDR3 DNA: TGTGCCAGCAGCAGGGCGACAGATTACGAGCAGTACTTC
CDR3 protein: CASSRATDYEQYF

J gene: TRBJ2-7
D gene: TRBD2
clone size: .
V gene: TRBV29-1
CDR3 DNA: TGCAGCGCCTTGACTAGCTGGAACTACGAGCAGTACTTC
CDR3 protein: CSALTSWNYEQYF

J gene: TRBJ2-3
D gene: .
clone size: .
V gene: TRBV29-1
CDR3 DNA: TGCAGCGTTGAGCCCCCAGGGGCAGATACGCAGTATTTT
CDR3 protein: CSVEPPGADTQYF

J gene: TRBJ1-4
D gene: .
clone size: .
V gene: TRBV5-4
CDR3 DNA: TGTGCCAGCAGCCTCGACCTGACTAATGAAAAACTGTTTTTT
CDR3 protein: CASSLDLTNEKLFF

J gene: TRBJ2-7
D gene: .
clone size: .
V gene: TRBV19
CDR3 DNA: TGTGCCAGTAGTATGACGGGGGATCCCTCCTACGAGCAGTACTTC
CDR3 protein: CASSMTGDPSYEQYF

J gene: TRBJ2-5
D gene: .
clone size: .
V gene: TRBV5-1
CDR3 DNA: TGCGCCAGCAGCTTCAACACTCAAGAGACCCAGTACTTC
CDR3 protein: CASSFNTQETQYF

J gene: TRBJ2-2
D gene: .
clone size: .
V gene: TRBV11-1
CDR3 DNA: TGTGCCAGCAGCTTAAAGACCCGGGGCACCGGGGAGCTGTTTTTT
CDR3 protein: CASSLKTRGTGELFF

J gene: TRBJ1-1
D gene: .
clone size: .
V gene: TRBV9
CDR3 DNA: TGTGCCAGCAGCGTAGCCAGTATGAACACTGAAGCTTTCTTT
CDR3 protein: CASSVASMNTEAFF

J gene: TRBJ2-1
D gene: .
clone size: .
V gene: TRBV14
CDR3 DNA: TGTGCCAGCAGCCAAATCAATGAGCAGTTCTTC
CDR3 protein: CASSQINEQFF

J gene: TRBJ2-7
D gene: TRBD2
clone size: .
V gene: TRBV30
CDR3 DNA: TGTGCCTGGAGTGTACAGGGGGGACTAGCGTCCCACGAGCAGTACTTC
CDR3 protein: CAWSVQGGLASHEQYF

J gene: TRBJ1-5
D gene: .
clone size: .
V gene: TRBV6-5
CDR3 DNA: TGTGCCAGGATGGGGGGAACGGGCAATCAGCCCCAGCATTTT
CDR3 protein: CARMGGTGNQPQHF

J gene: TRBJ1-2
D gene: .
clone size: .
V gene: TRBV29-1
CDR3 DNA: TGCAGCGCCGGTGGGGGCAGGGATGGCTACACCTTC
CDR3 protein: CSAGGGRDGYTF

J gene: TRBJ1-4
D gene: TRBD1
clone size: once
V gene: TRBV5-5
CDR3 DNA: TGTGCCAGCAGCCGGGGACAGGAAAAACTGTTTTTT
CDR3 protein: CASSRGQEKLFF

J gene: TRBJ2-3
D gene: .
clone size: .
V gene: TRBV5-3
CDR3 DNA: TGTGCCAGAAGCCCCCCACTAGAGGGCGGTACGCAGTATTTT
CDR3 protein: CARSPPLEGGTQYF

J gene: TRBJ1-2
D gene: .
clone size: .
V gene: TRBV9
CDR3 DNA: TGTGCCAGCAGCGTAGGCAGGGGCTATGGCTACACCTTC
CDR3 protein: CASSVGRGYGYTF

J gene: TRBJ2-7
D gene: TRBD1
clone size: few
V gene: TRBV11-2
CDR3 DNA: TGTGCCAGCAGCCGCGACAGGGACTACGAGCAGTACTTC
CDR3 protein: CASSRDRDYEQYF

J gene: TRBJ2-7
D gene: .
clone size: .
V gene: TRBV27
CDR3 DNA: TGTGCCAGCAGTTTATCCTACAACTCCTACGAGCAGTACTTC
CDR3 protein: CASSLSYNSYEQYF

J gene: TRBJ1-1
D gene: .
clone size: .
V gene: TRBV10-3
CDR3 DNA: TGTGCCATCAGTGAGCCGACCCAGGTAACGACTGAAGCTTTCTTT
CDR3 protein: CAISEPTQVTTEAFF

J gene: TRBJ2-5
D gene: .
clone size: .
V gene: TRBV5-8
CDR3 DNA: TGTGCCAGCAGCCCAACAGCAGAGACCCAGTACTTC
CDR3 protein: CASSPTAETQYF

J gene: TRBJ1-2
D gene: TRBD1
clone size: .
V gene: TRBV27
CDR3 DNA: TGTGCCAGCAGTTTAGGAGGGACAGGGGGGAACTATGGCTACACCTTC
CDR3 protein: CASSLGGTGGNYGYTF

J gene: TRBJ1-1
D gene: .
clone size: .
V gene: TRBV5-1
CDR3 DNA: TGCGCCAGCAGCTTGGCTGGCAGGGGGAACACTGAAGCTTTCTTT
CDR3 protein: CASSLAGRGNTEAFF

J gene: TRBJ2-1
D gene: .
clone size: .
V gene: TRBV27
CDR3 DNA: TGTGCCAGCAGTCGACCGCGCCAAGGAAGAGTGAGTTACAATGAGCAGTTCTTC
CDR3 protein: CASSRPRQGRVSYNEQFF

J gene: TRBJ2-7
D gene: TRBD2
clone size: .
V gene: TRBV6-5
CDR3 DNA: TGTGCCAGCAGTTACGCCTGGGGGGGAGAGCAGTACTTC
CDR3 protein: CASSYAWGGEQYF

J gene: TRBJ2-3
D gene: .
clone size: .
V gene: TRBV2
CDR3 DNA: TGTGCCAGCACCGAGGGCTCCGGCACAAACACAGATACGCAGTATTTT
CDR3 protein: CASTEGSGTNTDTQYF

J gene: TRBJ2-7
D gene: .
clone size: .
V gene: TRBV28
CDR3 DNA: TGTGCCAGCAGGGATAGGGGACCCCACTACGAGCAGTACTTC
CDR3 protein: CASRDRGPHYEQYF

J gene: TRBJ2-7
D gene: .
clone size: .
V gene: TRBV14
CDR3 DNA: TGTGCCAGCAGCCAAGGTCCAGGGAGTGGGCACGAGCAGTACTTC
CDR3 protein: CASSQGPGSGHEQYF

J gene: TRBJ1-2
D gene: .
clone size: few
V gene: TRBV30
CDR3 DNA: TGTGCCTGGAGTCCGCTTCGGGCTCGGAGTGGCTACACCTTC
CDR3 protein: CAWSPLRARSGYTF

J gene: TRBJ1-5
D gene: .
clone size: few
V gene: TRBV28
CDR3 DNA: TGTGCCAGCAGGGGCCAATTCAATCAGCCCCAGCATTTT
CDR3 protein: CASRGQFNQPQHF

J gene: TRBJ2-7
D gene: .
clone size: .
V gene: TRBV6-5
CDR3 DNA: TGTGCCAGCAGTTACATAGGGGCATCTCCTTCCTACGAGCAGTACTTC
CDR3 protein: CASSYIGASPSYEQYF

J gene: TRBJ2-5
D gene: .
clone size: .
V gene: TRBV7-2
CDR3 DNA: TGTGCCAGCAGCTTTCGGCTAACGGAGACCCAGTACTTC
CDR3 protein: CASSFRLTETQYF

J gene: TRBJ2-1
D gene: .
clone size: .
V gene: TRBV7-2
CDR3 DNA: TGTGCCAGCAGCTTGAAGTATGAGCAGTTCTTC
CDR3 protein: CASSLKYEQFF

J gene: TRBJ1-2
D gene: TRBD1
clone size: few
V gene: TRBV28
CDR3 DNA: TGTGCCAGCAGTCCGCTGACAGGGAGGAGTGGCTACACCTTC
CDR3 protein: CASSPLTGRSGYTF

J gene: TRBJ2-2
D gene: TRBD2
clone size: .
V gene: TRBV7-9
CDR3 DNA: TGTGCCAGCAGCTTAGGGGCTAGCGGGATTGCCAGCGCCGGGGAGCTGTTTTTT
CDR3 protein: CASSLGASGIASAGELFF

J gene: TRBJ1-2
D gene: TRBD1
clone size: .
V gene: TRBV18
CDR3 DNA: TGTGCCAGCTCACTGCAGGGGGATGGCTACACCTTC
CDR3 protein: CASSLQGDGYTF

J gene: TRBJ2-3
D gene: .
clone size: .
V gene: TRBV6-1
CDR3 DNA: TGTGCCAGCAGTGAATCTCGGGTCTCGAACACAGATACGCAGTATTTT
CDR3 protein: CASSESRVSNTDTQYF

J gene: TRBJ1-2
D gene: .
clone size: .
V gene: TRBV18
CDR3 DNA: TGTGCCAGCTCACCAACAGGGATGCGTAACTATGGCTACACCTTC
CDR3 protein: CASSPTGMRNYGYTF

J gene: TRBJ2-5
D gene: .
clone size: medium-sized
V gene: TRBV29-1
CDR3 DNA: TGCAGCGTGGCGGTCTCACCGGGGGAGACCCAGTACTTC
CDR3 protein: CSVAVSPGETQYF

J gene: TRBJ1-5
D gene: .
clone size: .
V gene: TRBV19
CDR3 DNA: TGTGCCAGCTGTACGGCCTCTATCAAGACCCAGCATTTT
CDR3 protein: CASCTASIKTQHF

J gene: TRBJ2-7
D gene: TRBD2
clone size: .
V gene: TRBV29-1
CDR3 DNA: TGCAGCGTTGGGGGGGGGACTTCTGGTCACGAGCAGTACTTC
CDR3 protein: CSVGGGTSGHEQYF